This TCR beta chain was retrieved from a study of T cells in Graves' hyperthyroidism and ophthalmopathy. Study-level findings and limits: It was a median around 6 months before onset that the model predicted ophthalmopathy.

Authors of the study amplified TCR beta CDR3 regions from RNA transcripts. TCR CDR3 underwent first-round RT-PCR with the HTBI primer set. MiXCR was run by TCRdb on the multiplex PCR reads, yielding one entry per CDR3 protein. The data hold over 400,000 distinct CDR3 sequences, with approximately 14% observed a single time. This clonotype was counted once. Its target is not known. The PBMCs were sourced from fresh peripheral blood (about 9.7 ml). This CDR3 has 16 residues. Germline V CDR1 and CDR2: MNHEY, SVGEGT. The trim removed 6 bases at V and 1 base at J, leaving 10 bases unmatched. The chain joins TRBV6-2 or TRBV6-3 to TRBJ2-7; 9 bases match TRBD1. The clonotype comes from a man aged 18 to 29 with Graves' ophthalmopathy. Sequenced sample: blood. Here the CDR3 DNA reads TGTGCCAGCAGATACCTGCCGGGACAGGGTTCCTACGAGCAGTACTTC. Translation gives CASRYLPGQGSYEQYF.